Listed below are T cell receptor beta chains from one sample, sequenced in a study of PD-1 blockade in mismatch repair-deficient tumors. The table came from immunoSEQ multiplex PCR; TCRdb's copy has only in-frame clones and leaves some out. Here the sample spans 40,000 to 60,000 clones, 70% to 85% being singletons. Sequencing was performed on PBMCs, taken before pembrolizumab treatment. The receptors come from an adult with mismatch repair-deficient cancer. Both conserved end residues are part of each CDR3. The D gene is left open where the match is weak. Clone size is stated in some rows and not others, as once, few, many or a class when expanded.

clone size	V gene	J gene	D gene	CDR3 protein	CDR3 DNA
NA	TRBV6-6	TRBJ1-2	NA	CASRTGMLGYTF	TGTGCCAGCAGAACAGGGATGTTAGGCTACACCTTC
NA	TRBV10-3	TRBJ2-3	NA	CAISALSTDTQYF	TGTGCCATCAGTGCGTTAAGCACAGATACGCAGTATTTT
few	TRBV19	TRBJ1-2	TRBD1	CAAGGIYGYTF	TGTGCTGCAGGGGGAATCTATGGCTACACCTTC
once	TRBV18	TRBJ2-1	NA	CASSLVGAAKRALNNEQFF	TGTGCCAGCTCACTTGTAGGGGCCGCAAAACGAGCCCTAAACAATGAGCAGTTCTTC
NA	TRBV7-9	TRBJ2-5	TRBD2	CASSLRSSGSTETQYF	TGTGCCAGCAGCTTAAGGTCTAGCGGGAGTACAGAGACCCAGTACTTC
few	TRBV11-2	TRBJ2-1	NA	CASTPSGTYNEQFF	TGTGCCAGCACCCCCTCGGGGACCTACAATGAGCAGTTCTTC
NA	TRBV7-8	TRBJ2-6	NA	CASSHYRWTSSGANVLTF	TGTGCCAGCAGCCATTACAGGTGGACGAGCTCTGGGGCCAACGTCCTGACTTTC
NA	TRBV4-3	TRBJ2-7	NA	CASSLAWGYEQYF	TGCGCCAGCAGCCTAGCGTGGGGCTACGAGCAGTACTTC
few	TRBV28	TRBJ2-3	NA	CASSLDGLGTDTQYF	TGTGCCAGCAGTCTAGACGGGTTGGGCACAGATACGCAGTATTTT
once	TRBV9	TRBJ2-3	NA	CASSLGTGFTDTQYF	TGTGCCAGCAGCTTGGGGACGGGGTTCACAGATACGCAGTATTTT
NA	TRBV5-8	TRBJ1-4	NA	CASSLAGVEKLFF	TGTGCCAGCAGCTTGGCCGGAGTTGAAAAACTGTTTTTT
few	TRBV27	TRBJ1-5	NA	CASSVLGSDPLQPQHF	TGTGCCAGCAGTGTCCTGGGGTCCGACCCTCTCCAGCCCCAGCATTTT
NA	TRBV7-2	TRBJ1-2	NA	CASSPDKNYGYTF	TGTGCCAGCAGCCCCGACAAGAACTATGGCTACACCTTC
NA	TRBV5-1	TRBJ2-1	TRBD1	CASSLIGTAPFNEQFF	TGCGCCAGCAGCTTGATTGGGACAGCCCCTTTCAATGAGCAGTTCTTC
NA	TRBV30	TRBJ2-2	TRBD2	CAWGGSQNTGELFF	TGTGCCTGGGGCGGGAGTCAGAACACCGGGGAGCTGTTTTTT